These 14 T cell receptor beta chains share one sample of origin, sequenced in a study of T cells after yellow fever vaccination (dated by TCRdb to between 2017 and 2020). In light of the paper, this sample's treatment or condition label describes: live attenuated yellow fever vaccine strain. The library was made by 5' RACE. The instrument given in TCRdb is Illumina NovaSeq 6000. In-frame beta chains were kept once TCRdb had trimmed the public reads at Q25 with fastp and called clones with MiXCR. Each entry is one CDR3 protein sequence, shown with its most common DNA and genes. Present in this sample are over 300,000 distinct CDR3 sequences, around 3.9% of which were seen just once. Clones ranked in the top ten supply around 22% of the sample. Sequences were derived from PBMCs, sampled on the day of the yellow fever booster vaccination. The receptor source for this set is a man in his late teens or twenties who received the YFV17D yellow fever vaccine.

This clonotype was observed a few times. The V call is TRBV5-1, the J call TRBJ2-5, with 12 bases matching TRBD2. V lost 1 base to trimming and J lost 5 bases; unmatched junction nucleotides: 6. The CDR3 totals 16 residues. The V gene's germline CDR1 is SGHRS and CDR2 YFSETQ. Here the CDR3 reads CASSLYLAGGMETQYF. The CDR3 region has the DNA TGCGCCAGCAGCTTGTACCTAGCGGGGGGGATGGAGACCCAGTACTTC.

The chain has TRBV19 and TRBJ2-6; D is undetermined. The CDR3 has 16 residues. V was clipped by 1 base and J by 0 bases, with 7 bases between them. CDR1 and CDR2 from the germline V gene are LNHDA and SQIVND (reference sequence). CDR3 nucleotides: TGTGCCAGTAGTATAGGGCGGAACTCTGGGGCCAACGTCCTGACTTTC. Translating it yields CASSIGRNSGANVLTF.

This clonotype was seen repeatedly, ten times or more. This chain links TRBV7-8 with TRBJ1-4, with D hard to call. The V and J ends lost 1 base and 5 bases respectively, with 8 bases between them. The CDR3 extends over 14 amino acids. Germline CDR1 reads SGHVS; CDR2 reads FQNEAQ. CDR3 bases: TGTGCCAGCAGCTTAGGAGGTTCAAATGAAAAACTGTTTTTT. Its protein product is CASSLGGSNEKLFF.

This clonotype was counted at least ten times. The gene calls are TRBV28 and TRBJ2-4; D perhaps matches TRBD2 (6 bases). Germline V gene sequence: CDR1 MDHEN, CDR2 SYDVKM. Deletions cut 5 bases from V and 14 bases from J, with 22 bases between. CDR3 length: 14 amino acids. As DNA, the CDR3 is TGTGCCAGCAGTCTGGGGGGTCCGAGCCCGAGTGAGTACTTC. It translates to CASSLGGPSPSEYF.

This clonotype has at least ten counts. The CDR3 protein is CASIDQTSGGLTQYF. CDR3 in DNA: TGTGCCAGCATCGATCAGACTAGCGGGGGCCTGACCCAGTACTTC. This chain joins TRBV12-3 or TRBV12-4 and TRBJ2-5; 12 nucleotides agree with TRBD2. J gave up 7 bases and V 7 bases, and 10 bases lay outside the gene matches. This CDR3 has 15 residues.

This clonotype was detected a few times. The rearrangement joins TRBV19 to TRBJ1-1, with a tentative D call TRBD1 (6 bases). Deletions cut 5 bases from V and 8 bases from J, with 21 bases between. Germline loops: CDR1 LNHDA, CDR2 SQIVND (reference sequence). The CDR3 runs 15 residues. The CDR3 nucleotides are TGTGCCAGTAGTTTCGTGGGGACGGGGGGCAGGGAAGCTTTCTTT. This codes for CASSFVGTGGREAFF.

This clonotype was recorded many times. The genes are TRBV7-2 and TRBJ2-3; possibly TRBD2 for D (7 bases). CDR1 is SGHTA and CDR2 is FQGNSA in the germline V gene. The CDR3 runs 13 residues. The V end was cut by 8 bases, the J end by 5 bases, with 14 bases between. DNA of the CDR3: TGTGCCAGCGTCCGGGGGGCCGAAGATACGCAGTATTTT. Protein sequence: CASVRGAEDTQYF.

This clonotype was recorded many times. In DNA form, the CDR3 reads TGTGCCAGCAGCTTCTTCCAGGGAGGGCCCACTGAAGCTTTCTTT. Translated, it gives CASSFFQGGPTEAFF. The chain couples TRBV7-2 to TRBJ1-1; TRBD1 might be the D (5 bases). This CDR3 spans 15 amino acids. Trimming shortened V by 3 bases and J by 4 bases, and 15 bases separated the two germline ends. Germline V gives CDR1 SGHTA, CDR2 FQGNSA.

The chain combines TRBV4-1 with TRBJ1-5, with D perhaps matching TRBD1 (6 bases). V was cut by 3 bases and J by 2 bases, with 11 bases left in between. This CDR3 is 15 amino acids long. The germline gives CDR1 MGHRA, CDR2 YSYEKL. CDR3 nucleotide sequence: TGCGCCAGCAGCCAGGGACACATGGGCAATCAGCCCCAGCATTTT. Translated: CASSQGHMGNQPQHF.

In this sample, this clonotype turned up many times. The chain combines TRBV5-1 with TRBJ1-4, with D tentatively TRBD1 (5 bases). The germline V gene encodes CDR1 SGHRS and CDR2 YFSETQ. V lost 3 bases, J lost 0 bases, and 6 bases lay in between. This CDR3 comprises 14 residues. The CDR3 protein is CASSSQATNEKLFF. The CDR3 DNA is TGCGCCAGCAGCTCACAGGCAACTAATGAAAAACTGTTTTTT.

This clonotype was counted ten times or more. The V and J genes are TRBV9 and TRBJ2-3, with 10 bases matching TRBD2. This CDR3 is 13 amino acids long. Germline values: CDR1 SGDLS, CDR2 YYNGEE. V lost 5 bases, J lost 4 bases, and 1 base stayed unmatched. As DNA, the CDR3 is TGTGCCAGCAGTAGCGGGGGGCCAGATACGCAGTATTTT. Translating it yields CASSSGGPDTQYF.

This clonotype has more than one count but fewer than ten. This chain links TRBV12-3 or TRBV12-4 with TRBJ2-2; D not resolved. This CDR3 spans 12 amino acids. V lost 7 bases and J lost 3, with 6 bases in between. The CDR3 sequence is CASKRDTGELFF. CDR3 coding DNA: TGTGCCAGCAAAAGGGACACCGGGGAGCTGTTTTTT.

This clonotype was seen ten or more times. The rearrangement links TRBV7-3 to TRBJ1-1, with unresolved D. CDR3 length: 15 residues. Germline V CDR1 and CDR2: SGHTA, FQGTGA. V lost 5 bases to trimming and J lost 0 bases, with 13 bases between them. Here the CDR3 reads CASSPPGELNTEAFF. The CDR3 nucleotides read TGTGCCAGCAGCCCCCCCGGGGAGCTGAACACTGAAGCTTTCTTT.

This clonotype was seen a few times. The chain joins TRBV11-2 to TRBJ1-3, with TRBD1 matching 7 bases. CDR3 size: 14 residues. Germline trimming cut 6 bases from V and 2 bases from J; bases unmatched to any gene: 4. CDR1 is SGHAT, CDR2 FQNNGV, per germline. In nucleotides, the CDR3 is TGTGCCAGCAGTCTGGACAGGACTGGAAACACCATATATTTT. It encodes CASSLDRTGNTIYF.